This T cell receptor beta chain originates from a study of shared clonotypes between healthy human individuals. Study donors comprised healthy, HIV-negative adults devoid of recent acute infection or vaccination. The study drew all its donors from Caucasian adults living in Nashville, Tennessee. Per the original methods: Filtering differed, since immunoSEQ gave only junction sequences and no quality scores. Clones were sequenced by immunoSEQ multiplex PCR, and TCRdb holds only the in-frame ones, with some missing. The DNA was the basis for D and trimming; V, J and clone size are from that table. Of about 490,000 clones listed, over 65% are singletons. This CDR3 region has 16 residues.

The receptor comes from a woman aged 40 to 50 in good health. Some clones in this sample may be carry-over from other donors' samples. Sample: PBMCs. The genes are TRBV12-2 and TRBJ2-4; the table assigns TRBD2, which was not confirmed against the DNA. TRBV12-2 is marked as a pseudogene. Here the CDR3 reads CASRPPPRLSGNIQYF. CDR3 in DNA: TGTGCAAGTCGCCCCCCCCCGCGTCTGAGTGGAAACATTCAGTACTTC.